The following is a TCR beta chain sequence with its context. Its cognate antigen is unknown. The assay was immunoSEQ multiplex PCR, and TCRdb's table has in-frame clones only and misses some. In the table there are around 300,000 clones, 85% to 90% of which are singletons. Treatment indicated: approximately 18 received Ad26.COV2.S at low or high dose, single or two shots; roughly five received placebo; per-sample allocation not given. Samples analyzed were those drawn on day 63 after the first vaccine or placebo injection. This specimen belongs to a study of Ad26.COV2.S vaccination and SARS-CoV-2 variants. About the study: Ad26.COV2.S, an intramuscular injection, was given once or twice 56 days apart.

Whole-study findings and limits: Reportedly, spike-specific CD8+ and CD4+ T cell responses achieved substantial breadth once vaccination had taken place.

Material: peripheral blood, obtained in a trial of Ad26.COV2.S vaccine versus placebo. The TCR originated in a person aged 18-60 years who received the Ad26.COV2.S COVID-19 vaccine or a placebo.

CDR3 protein: CAIRDRMNTEAFF. Here the CDR3 DNA reads TGTGCCATCAGGGACAGGATGAACACTGAAGCTTTCTTT. This chain connects TRBV10-3 to TRBJ1-1; 7 nucleotides agree with TRBD1. Germline loops: CDR1 ENHRY, CDR2 SYGVKD. The V gene end was trimmed by 6 bases and the J gene end by 0 bases; junction bases not matched to a gene: 1. The CDR3 sequence is 13 residues long.